The present entry profiles one T cell receptor (beta chain) with its context. No antigen is known for it. V was shortened by 2 bases and J by 6 bases, with 11 bases between the two germline ends. The CDR3 is 13 residues long. The germline V gene has CDR1 SGHDT and CDR2 YYEEEE. The sample originates from a study of response to subunit inactivated influenza vaccine. Regarding the study as a whole: Each seasonal influenza vaccination, the authors suggested, recruits few new T cells.

TCRdb fed the RT-PCR reads into MiXCR, producing one record per CDR3 protein. Of 290,000 or so distinct CDR3 sequences in the sample, approximately 20% were seen once. The material sequenced was PBMCs from blood, taken 21 months after vaccination. The rearrangement joins TRBV5-6 to TRBJ1-1; weak D call: TRBD1 (6 bases). The TCR originated in a man between 45 and 75 years old who received an inactivated influenza vaccine. The CDR3 DNA follows: TGTGCCAGCAGCTTTCTTGGGGGCTCTGAAGCTTTCTTT. This sequence encodes CASSFLGGSEAFF.